One sample yielded the 12 T cell receptor beta chains listed below, sequenced in a study of blood T cell repertoires in COVID-19. The table came from immunoSEQ multiplex PCR; TCRdb's copy has only in-frame clones and leaves some out. The table records 60,000 to 85,000 clones, around 83% of them present only once. The sample consisted of peripheral blood. All receptors come from a man older than 75 with acute or convalescent COVID-19.

The chain employs TRBV10-3 and TRBJ2-5; 7 bases fit TRBD1. This CDR3 contains 14 residues. V shed 5 bases and J 0 bases; nucleotides not matched to a gene: 3. Germline-derived CDR1 and CDR2 are ENHRY and SYGVKD. The CDR3 protein is CAISSGTDQETQYF. The CDR3 bases are TGTGCCATCAGTTCCGGGACAGACCAAGAGACCCAGTACTTC.

This clone was seen a few times. The chain couples TRBV28 to TRBJ1-3; perhaps TRBD1 as D (6 bases). Germline CDR1 MDHEN, CDR2 SYDVKM. The CDR3 covers 16 residues. The V end was cut by 5 bases, the J end by 4 bases, with 18 bases between. CDR3 protein: CASSAARGITGNTIYF. CDR3 sequence (DNA): TGTGCCAGCAGTGCCGCCAGGGGAATCACCGGAAACACCATATATTTT.

This clone was counted a few times. The chain combines TRBV18 with TRBJ2-2; possible D gene TRBD1, 6 bases. Germline loops: CDR1 KGHSH, CDR2 LQKENI. Trimming shortened V by 3 bases and J by 0 bases, and 8 bases separated the two germline ends. The CDR3 has 15 amino acids. This chain's CDR3 is CASSPDSANTGELFF. The DNA for the CDR3 is TGTGCCAGCTCACCGGACAGCGCGAACACCGGGGAGCTGTTTTTT.

The J gene is TRBJ2-2, the V gene TRBV7-2; 9 bases are shared with TRBD2. The junction had 8 bases not matched to a gene; V was cut back by 7 bases and J by 5 bases. Germline V lookup: CDR1 SGHTA, CDR2 FQGNSA. The CDR3 length is 15 residues. The DNA for the CDR3 is TGTGCCAGCAACCAGCGGGGGGCCGGTACCGGGGAGCTGTTTTTT. It yields the protein CASNQRGAGTGELFF. Combining the CDR3 with reference TRBV7-2 and TRBJ2-2 gives the whole variable domain GAGVSQSPSNKVTEKGKDVELRCDPISGHTALYWYRQSLGQGLEFLIYFQGNSAPDKSGLPSDRFSAERTGGSVSTLTIQRTQQEDSAVYLCASNQRGAGTGELFFGEGSRLTVL.

This clone was seen a few times. V is TRBV2 and J is TRBJ1-5, with D possibly being TRBD1 (5 bases). CDR1 and CDR2 from the germline V gene are SNHLY and FYNNEI. Trimming left V 4 bases short and J 9 bases short, with 13 bases between. The CDR3 is made up of 13 amino acids. In DNA, the CDR3 is TGTGCCAGCAGTGGTGTTGGGGACTTGCCCCAGCATTTT. The encoded protein is CASSGVGDLPQHF.

The chain combines TRBV4-1 with TRBJ2-7; the match to TRBD2 covers 7 bases. V gave up 3 bases and J gave up 6 bases; unmatched junction bases: 20. The V gene's germline CDR1 is MGHRA and CDR2 YSYEKL. The CDR3 has 18 amino acids. CDR3 in DNA: TGCGCCAGCAGCCACACGGAGGGTAGTAGGGGACTAAGAGGCGAGCAGTACTTC. This sequence encodes CASSHTEGSRGLRGEQYF.

The chain combines TRBV19 with TRBJ1-5; TRBD1 aligns across 7 bases. CDR1 is LNHDA and CDR2 is SQIVND in the germline V gene (reference sequence). This CDR3 is built from 15 residues. Germline trimming cut 4 bases from V and 6 bases from J; bases unmatched to any gene: 9. This chain's CDR3 is CASSTFDREAQPQHF. CDR3 in DNA: TGTGCCAGTAGTACGTTTGACAGGGAGGCTCAGCCCCAGCATTTT.

This clone was seen a few times. The rearrangement joins TRBV5-1 to TRBJ1-2; 8 positions match TRBD1. Unmatched junction bases numbered 11, after V lost 5 bases and J lost 5 bases. Germline V gives CDR1 SGHRS, CDR2 YFSETQ. This CDR3 is 15 amino acids long. CDR3 DNA sequence: TGCGCCAGCAGGGAAGGGACAGGCGACCTTTATGGCTACACCTTC. It translates to CASREGTGDLYGYTF.

This chain links TRBV19 with TRBJ2-7; tentatively, D is TRBD2 (5 bases). V lost 6 bases and J 4 bases, leaving 19 bases between the germline ends. Germline-derived CDR1 and CDR2 are LNHDA and SQIVND (reference sequence). There are 15 residues in the CDR3. For the CDR3, the DNA is TGTGCCAGTAGCCACCTCGGGGTCTCTCCGTACGAGCAGTACTTC. Its protein product is CASSHLGVSPYEQYF.

A few counts support this clone. The CDR3, as DNA: TGTGCCAGCAGCGCAGGACGAGGGATTGGTGAGCAGTTCTTC. Translated, it gives CASSAGRGIGEQFF. J is TRBJ2-1 and V is TRBV11-2; the D gene is possibly TRBD2 (5 bases). This CDR3 region has 14 residues. Germline CDR1 reads SGHAT; CDR2 reads FQNNGV. With 5 bases removed from V and 9 bases from J, the gap between germline ends came to 17 bases.

The chain recombines TRBV24-1 with TRBJ2-2, with 7 bases fitting TRBD1. The CDR3 extends over 15 amino acids. CDR1 is KGHDR, CDR2 SFDVKD, per germline. J gave up 0 bases and V 3 bases, and 0 bases lay outside the gene matches. In DNA form, the CDR3 reads TGTGCCACCAGTGATACAGGGGCGAACACCGGGGAGCTGTTTTTT. Its translation: CATSDTGANTGELFF.

V is TRBV9 and J is TRBJ2-7; TRBD1 matches 9 bases. The V gene end was trimmed by 5 bases and the J gene end by 3 bases; junction bases not matched to a gene: 3. This CDR3 is 13 amino acids long. Germline CDR1 is SGDLS and CDR2 is YYNGEE. The CDR3 DNA follows: TGTGCCAGCAGTCCGGGACAGGGCTACGAGCAGTACTTC. Residues: CASSPGQGYEQYF.